This T cell receptor beta chain emerged from a study of metastatic and nonmetastatic thyroid tumors. Study in general: For malignant and benign thyroid patients, tumor or nodule tissue and blood were the sources whose repertoires were compared.

This clone was observed at least ten times. The germline gives CDR1 SGHAT, CDR2 FQNNGV. V was clipped by 3 bases and J by 2 bases, with 13 bases between them. The length of the CDR3 is 15 residues. Thyroid surgery was performed in patients who had received no treatment beforehand. TCRdb re-clonotyped the PCR reads via MiXCR. The sample includes more than 90,000 clones, 12% of them seen just once. Sequenced sample: blood. V usage is TRBV11-2 and J usage is TRBJ1-1; D not certain. This TCR was sampled from a female donor with papillary thyroid cancer or a benign thyroid nodule (not recorded which). Some clones in this sample may be carry-over from other donors' samples. CDR3 DNA sequence: TGTGCCAGCAGCTTGGATCTCGGATCAAACACTGAAGCTTTCTTT. Translated, it gives CASSLDLGSNTEAFF. The whole variable domain, filled in from reference TRBV11-2 and TRBJ1-1, reads EAGVAQSPRYKIIEKRQSVAFWCNPISGHATLYWYQQILGQGPKLLIQFQNNGVVDDSQLPKDRFSAERLKGVDSTLKIQPAKLEDSAVYLCASSLDLGSNTEAFFGQGTRLTVV.